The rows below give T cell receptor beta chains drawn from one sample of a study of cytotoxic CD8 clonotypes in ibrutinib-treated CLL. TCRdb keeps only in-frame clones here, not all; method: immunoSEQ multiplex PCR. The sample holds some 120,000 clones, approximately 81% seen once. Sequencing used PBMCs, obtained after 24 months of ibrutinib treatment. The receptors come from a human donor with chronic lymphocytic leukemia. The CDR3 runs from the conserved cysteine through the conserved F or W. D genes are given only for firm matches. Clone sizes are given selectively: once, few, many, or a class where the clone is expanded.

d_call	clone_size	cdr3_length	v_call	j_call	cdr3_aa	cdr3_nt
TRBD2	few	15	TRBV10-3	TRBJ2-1	CAISEMASGDNEQFF	TGTGCCATCAGTGAGATGGCTAGCGGCGACAATGAGCAGTTCTTC
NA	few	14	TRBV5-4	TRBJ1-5	CASSLQGENQPQHF	TGTGCCAGCAGCTTACAGGGTGAGAATCAGCCCCAGCATTTT
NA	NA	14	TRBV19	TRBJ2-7	CASSPGHPPYEQYF	TGTGCCAGTAGTCCCGGACATCCCCCCTACGAGCAGTACTTC
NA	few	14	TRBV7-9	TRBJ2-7	CASSQGAEVYEQYF	TGTGCCAGCAGTCAAGGGGCAGAAGTGTACGAGCAGTACTTC
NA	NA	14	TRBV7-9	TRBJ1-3	CASSSWLSGNTIYF	TGTGCCAGCAGTTCCTGGCTCTCTGGAAACACCATATATTTT
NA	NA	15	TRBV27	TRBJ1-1	CASSLRLPRDTEAFF	TGTGCCAGCAGTTTACGCTTACCACGGGACACTGAAGCTTTCTTT
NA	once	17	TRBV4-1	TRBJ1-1	CASSQDIGRGGGTEAFF	TGCGCCAGCAGCCAAGATATCGGCAGGGGTGGAGGCACTGAAGCTTTCTTT
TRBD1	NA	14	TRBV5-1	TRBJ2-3	CASSLAQGADTQYF	TGCGCCAGCAGCTTGGCACAGGGGGCGGATACGCAGTATTTT
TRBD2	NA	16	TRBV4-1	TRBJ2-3	CASSHDSSGGAGRQYF	TGCGCCAGCAGCCATGACTCTAGCGGGGGGGCGGGAAGGCAGTATTTT
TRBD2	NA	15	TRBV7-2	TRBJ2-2	CASSRTSGGTGELFF	TGTGCCAGCAGTCGTACTAGCGGTGGCACCGGGGAGCTGTTTTTT
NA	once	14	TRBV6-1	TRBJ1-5	CASSEGRAVQPQHF	TGTGCCAGCAGTGAAGGCCGGGCTGTTCAGCCCCAGCATTTT
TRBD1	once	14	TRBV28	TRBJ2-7	CASSLWDRVDEQYF	TGTGCCAGCAGTTTGTGGGACAGGGTCGACGAGCAGTACTTC
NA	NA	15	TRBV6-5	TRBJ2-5	CASSPPAGLQETQYF	TGTGCCAGCAGTCCCCCGGCAGGACTCCAAGAGACCCAGTACTTC
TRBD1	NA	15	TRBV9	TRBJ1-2	CASSVTGQGGYGYTF	TGTGCCAGCAGCGTTACGGGACAGGGTGGCTATGGCTACACCTTC
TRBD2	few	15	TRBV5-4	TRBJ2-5	CASSPIAGAQETQYF	TGTGCCAGCAGCCCAATAGCGGGGGCTCAAGAGACCCAGTACTTC
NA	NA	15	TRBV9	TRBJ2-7	CASSVSGTPGAEQYF	TGTGCCAGCAGCGTATCTGGGACACCCGGGGCCGAGCAGTACTTC
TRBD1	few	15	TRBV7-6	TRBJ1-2	CASSLGRGQKYGYTF	TGTGCCAGCAGCTTAGGAAGGGGGCAAAAATATGGCTACACCTTC
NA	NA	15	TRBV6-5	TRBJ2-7	CASSQIGGGTYEQYF	TGTGCCAGCAGTCAAATCGGCGGCGGCACCTACGAGCAGTACTTC
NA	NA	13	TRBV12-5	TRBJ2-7	CASGLVRGYEQYF	TGTGCTAGTGGTTTGGTAAGGGGTTACGAGCAGTACTTC
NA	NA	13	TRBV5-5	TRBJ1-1	CASSLEVYTEAFF	TGTGCCAGCAGCTTGGAGGTGTACACTGAAGCTTTCTTT
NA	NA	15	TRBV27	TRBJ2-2	CASSLGSHPTGELFF	TGTGCCAGCAGTTTAGGGTCACATCCCACCGGGGAGCTGTTTTTT
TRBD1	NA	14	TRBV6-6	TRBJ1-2	CATQDRESGYGYTF	TGTGCCACCCAGGACAGGGAGTCCGGCTATGGCTACACCTTC
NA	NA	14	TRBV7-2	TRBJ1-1	CASSLSRANTEAFF	TGTGCCAGCAGCTTATCGAGAGCGAACACTGAAGCTTTCTTT
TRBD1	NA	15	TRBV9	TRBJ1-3	CASSAAGGLGNTIYF	TGTGCCAGCAGCGCAGCAGGGGGTTTAGGAAACACCATATATTTT
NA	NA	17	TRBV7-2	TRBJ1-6	CASSLDGSRLSNSPLHF	TGTGCCAGCAGCTTAGACGGCAGCCGCCTCAGTAATTCACCCCTCCACTTT
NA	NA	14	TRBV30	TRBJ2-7	CAWSVSRGAYEQYF	TGTGCCTGGAGTGTAAGCAGGGGAGCCTACGAGCAGTACTTC
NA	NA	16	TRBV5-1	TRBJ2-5	CASSATRDAFWETQYF	TGCGCCAGCAGCGCGACCAGGGACGCCTTTTGGGAGACCCAGTACTTC
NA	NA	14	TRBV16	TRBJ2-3	CASSNDRRADTQYF	TGTGCCAGCAGCAATGACCGGAGAGCAGATACGCAGTATTTT
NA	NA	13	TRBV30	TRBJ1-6	CAWSATPGSPLHF	TGTGCCTGGAGTGCGACGCCTGGTTCACCCCTCCACTTT
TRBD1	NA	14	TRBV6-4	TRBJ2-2	CASKDRGGTGELFF	TGTGCCAGTAAAGACAGGGGAGGCACCGGGGAGCTGTTTTTT
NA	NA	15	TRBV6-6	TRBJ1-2	CASSYGSRIYYGYTF	TGTGCCAGCAGTTACGGGTCCAGGATATACTATGGCTACACCTTC
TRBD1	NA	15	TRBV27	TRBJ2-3	CASRDWTGIADTQYF	TGTGCCAGCAGAGACTGGACAGGGATCGCAGATACGCAGTATTTT
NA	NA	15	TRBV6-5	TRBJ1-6	CASSYSRGDNSPLHF	TGTGCCAGCAGTTACTCCCGAGGGGATAATTCACCCCTCCACTTT
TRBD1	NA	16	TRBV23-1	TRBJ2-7	CASSQENRGRYHEQYF	TGCGCCAGCAGTCAAGAGAACAGGGGGCGATACCACGAGCAGTACTTC
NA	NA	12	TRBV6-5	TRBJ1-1	CASNRANTEAFF	TGTGCCAGCAACCGAGCTAACACTGAAGCTTTCTTT
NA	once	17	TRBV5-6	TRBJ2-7	CASSSILLSRGAYEQYF	TGTGCCAGCAGCTCCATCTTACTGTCCCGAGGCGCCTACGAGCAGTACTTC
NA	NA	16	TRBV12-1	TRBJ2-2	CASSLNRVEDTGELFF	TGTGCCAGCAGCCTTAACAGGGTAGAGGACACCGGGGAGCTGTTTTTT
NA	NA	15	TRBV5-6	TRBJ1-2	CASSPGRGSNYGYTF	TGTGCCAGCAGCCCGGGACGGGGGTCTAACTATGGCTACACCTTC
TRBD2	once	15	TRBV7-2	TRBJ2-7	CASSLGLAGTYEQYF	TGTGCCAGCAGCTTAGGACTAGCGGGGACCTACGAGCAGTACTTC
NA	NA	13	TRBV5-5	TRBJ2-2	CASSLGPTGELFF	TGTGCCAGCAGCTTGGGCCCTACCGGGGAGCTGTTTTTT
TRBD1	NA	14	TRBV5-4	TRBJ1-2	CASSLTQGAFGYTF	TGTGCCAGCAGCTTGACGCAGGGGGCGTTTGGCTACACCTTC
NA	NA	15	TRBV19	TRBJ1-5	CASSIKKQVRQPQHF	TGTGCCAGTAGTATAAAAAAACAGGTACGCCAGCCCCAGCATTTT
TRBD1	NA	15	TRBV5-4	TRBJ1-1	CASSSQETGTPSAFF	TGTGCCAGCAGCTCCCAGGAGACAGGGACCCCCTCGGCTTTCTTT